Following are 7 T cell receptor beta chains from one sample sequenced in a study of T-cell memory formation after mild COVID-19. Via MiXCR, TCRdb re-called the 5' RACE reads, giving one row per CDR3 protein. The data contain about 610,000 distinct CDR3 sequences, around 15% of them singletons. Specimen: PBMCs or a T cell subset sorted from them (not recorded which). The source of these receptors is an adult woman who had mild COVID-19 (a few samples of this study predate the infection). Cell type and time point are not known.

This clonotype was recorded a few times. The V and J genes are TRBV6-5 and TRBJ2-5; tentative D call: TRBD2 (5 bases). Germline CDR1 reads MNHEY; CDR2 reads SVGAGI. V was pared by 6 bases and J by 5 bases, with 13 bases between. The CDR3 runs 13 residues. CDR3 in amino acids: CASRFVGAETQYF. The CDR3 DNA reads TGTGCCAGCAGATTTGTGGGAGCGGAGACCCAGTACTTC.

This clonotype was detected only a few times. The J gene is TRBJ2-5, the V gene TRBV6-6; D unclear. Trimming cost V 0 bases and J 6 bases, with 11 bases left between them. The CDR3 contains 14 residues. The germline V gene has CDR1 MNHNY and CDR2 SVGAGI (reference sequence). In DNA, the CDR3 is TGTGCCAGCAGTTACTCGATGCCTCCTCAGACCCAGTACTTC. Its translation is CASSYSMPPQTQYF.

The rearrangement links TRBV4-1 to TRBJ1-2; 9 nucleotides agree with TRBD1. V lost 1 base to trimming and J lost 1 base; unmatched junction nucleotides: 7. The CDR3 is 17 amino acids. Germline V gene data show CDR1 as MGHRA and CDR2 as YSYEKL. CDR3 coding DNA: TGCGCCAGCAGCCAAGTTGGGGGACAGGGATTTAACTATGGCTACACCTTC. It is translated as CASSQVGGQGFNYGYTF.

The chain combines TRBV7-9 with TRBJ2-2; a weak D match, TRBD2 (5 bases). There are 13 residues in the CDR3. CDR1 is SEHNR and CDR2 is FQNEAQ in the germline V gene (reference sequence). V shed 6 bases and J shed 8 bases, with 13 bases lying between them. The CDR3 DNA reads as TGTGCCAGCAGTCTATTCGGGGATGGGGAGCTGTTTTTT. This encodes CASSLFGDGELFF.

This clonotype has only a few counts. The J gene is TRBJ2-2, the V gene TRBV7-9, with a tentative D call TRBD1 (6 bases). The V end lost 4 bases, the J end lost 5 bases, and 14 bases lay between the germline ends. The CDR3 totals 15 residues. Germline V CDR1 and CDR2: SEHNR, FQNEAQ (reference sequence). CDR3 protein: CASSSLRGWTGELFF. The CDR3 coding sequence is TGTGCCAGCAGCTCCCTCAGGGGCTGGACCGGGGAGCTGTTTTTT.

The genes are TRBV6-2 or TRBV6-3 and TRBJ2-7; D is unclear. The CDR3 contains 13 residues. Looked up from germline, CDR1 is MNHEY and CDR2 is SVGEGT. Trimming took 2 bases from V and 3 from J, leaving 8 bases between them. The CDR3 here is CASSYRRNYEQYF. The CDR3 DNA sequence: TGTGCCAGCAGTTACCGCAGAAACTACGAGCAGTACTTC.

Only a few counts were recorded for this clonotype. The rearrangement joins TRBV4-1 to TRBJ1-1, with D unresolved. Trimming cost V 0 bases and J 0 bases, with 20 bases left between them. Germline V gene data show CDR1 as MGHRA and CDR2 as YSYEKL. The CDR3 totals 19 residues. CDR3 DNA sequence: TGCGCCAGCAGCCAAGATCGGGGTCTCGGTGGGCTCATGAACACTGAAGCTTTCTTT. Protein product: CASSQDRGLGGLMNTEAFF.